The entry below gives a single T cell receptor (beta chain) sequence along with its context. This specimen belongs to a study of blood T cell repertoires in COVID-19. In the study overall: Material from acute and convalescent COVID-19 was sourced from the United States, Italy and Spain.

This CDR3 contains 15 residues. Germline assignment: CDR1 LNHNV and CDR2 YYDKDF (reference sequence). Trimming removed 1 base from V and 5 bases from J, with 14 bases in between. The method was immunoSEQ multiplex PCR; TCRdb's version includes in-frame clones alone and lacks a portion of them. The repertoire holds over 150,000 clones, with around 82% as singletons. The clonotype was recovered from a woman at least 80 years old with active or convalescent COVID-19. V gene TRBV15 combines with J gene TRBJ1-1; D possibly corresponds to TRBD1 (6 bases). Sequencing was carried out using peripheral blood. The CDR3, as DNA: TGTGCCACCAGCAGAGCCACAGGGTCATTTACTGAAGCTTTCTTT. It is translated as CATSRATGSFTEAFF.